This entry concerns a single TCR beta chain. This sample is part of a study of shared T cell receptors in the human thymus. The protocol was immunoSEQ multiplex PCR, while the TCRdb copy is restricted to in-frame clones and leaves out a portion. The profile covers roughly 700,000 clones, with 85% to 90% appearing a single time and around 0.0099% taken by the ten largest. This CDR3 spans 15 amino acids. V shed 2 bases and J shed 5 bases, with 16 bases lying between them. CDR1 MNHNY and CDR2 SVGAGI come from the germline V gene (reference sequence). The same sample was also used in a study of human thymus T cells. That source adds: The source of the thymus tissue was resections taken during corrective heart surgery.

The sequenced material came from thymocytes. This sequence was found in a boy under three years old with a congenital heart defect. The rearrangement links TRBV6-6 to TRBJ2-7, with D hard to call. This CDR3 is CASSYTSLLRDEQYF. The CDR3 region has the DNA TGTGCCAGCAGTTACACCTCCCTCCTGCGTGACGAGCAGTACTTC.